The rows below give T cell receptor beta chains drawn from one sample of a study of shared clonotypes between healthy human individuals. Sequenced by immunoSEQ multiplex PCR; TCRdb stores in-frame clones only, minus some. Of around 83,000 clones in the sample, over 55% were seen once. The sequencing input was memory CD8+ T cells sorted from blood. The origin of the receptors is a man younger than 40 in good health. Both conserved end residues are part of each CDR3. D genes are given only for firm matches. Size is omitted from some rows. Given values are once, few, many or a class for expanded clones.

j_call: TRBJ2-2; v_call: TRBV11-2; clone_size: few; d_call: NA; cdr3_nt: TGTGCCAGCGCTTCGCACAGACCCCCGAACACCGGGGAGCTGTTTTTT; cdr3_aa: CASASHRPPNTGELFF
j_call: TRBJ2-7; v_call: TRBV28; clone_size: once; d_call: NA; cdr3_nt: TGTGCCAGCAGTTTACGGGGTAGGGAGCAGTACTTC; cdr3_aa: CASSLRGREQYF
j_call: TRBJ1-4; v_call: TRBV25-1; clone_size: NA; d_call: NA; cdr3_nt: TGTGCCAGCGCCACTCGGGCGACTAATGAAAAACTGTTTTTT; cdr3_aa: CASATRATNEKLFF
j_call: TRBJ1-3; v_call: TRBV7-8; clone_size: NA; d_call: TRBD1; cdr3_nt: TGTGCCAGCAGCGCCCAGACAGGGGTTGGAAACACCATATATTTT; cdr3_aa: CASSAQTGVGNTIYF
j_call: TRBJ2-7; v_call: TRBV5-4; clone_size: once; d_call: NA; cdr3_nt: TGTGCCAGCAGTCCGGGGACCTACGAGCAGTACTTC; cdr3_aa: CASSPGTYEQYF
j_call: TRBJ2-7; v_call: TRBV28; clone_size: few; d_call: NA; cdr3_nt: TGTGCCAGCAGTTTAACAGACTACGAGCAGTACTTC; cdr3_aa: CASSLTDYEQYF
j_call: TRBJ1-2; v_call: TRBV18; clone_size: NA; d_call: NA; cdr3_nt: TGTGCCAGCTCACCACCGGTGGGGGAAGTTGGCTACACCTTC; cdr3_aa: CASSPPVGEVGYTF
j_call: TRBJ2-7; v_call: TRBV19; clone_size: NA; d_call: TRBD2; cdr3_nt: TGTGCCAGTAGTATCCTCAGGCTAGCGGTATCCTACGAGCAGTACTTC; cdr3_aa: CASSILRLAVSYEQYF
j_call: TRBJ2-5; v_call: TRBV7-9; clone_size: NA; d_call: NA; cdr3_nt: TGTGCCAGCAGCGGTTTGGAGACCCAGTACTTC; cdr3_aa: CASSGLETQYF
j_call: TRBJ2-5; v_call: TRBV4-3; clone_size: NA; d_call: TRBD2; cdr3_nt: TGCGCCAGCAGCCCAAACCTAGCGGGGCTGTTAGGGGAGACCCAGTACTTC; cdr3_aa: CASSPNLAGLLGETQYF
j_call: TRBJ2-7; v_call: TRBV18; clone_size: NA; d_call: TRBD1; cdr3_nt: TGTGCCAGCTCTCCAAATTTGGGACAGGGGGCAAGCGAGCAGTACTTC; cdr3_aa: CASSPNLGQGASEQYF
j_call: TRBJ2-3; v_call: TRBV29-1; clone_size: few; d_call: TRBD2; cdr3_nt: TGCAGCGTCGCTCCCGGGACTAGCGGGCCCACAGATACGCAGTATTTT; cdr3_aa: CSVAPGTSGPTDTQYF
j_call: TRBJ1-2; v_call: TRBV6-6; clone_size: once; d_call: NA; cdr3_nt: TGTGCCAGCAGTGACAAATCCAAGACAGCCTATGGCTACACCTTC; cdr3_aa: CASSDKSKTAYGYTF
j_call: TRBJ2-3; v_call: TRBV2; clone_size: NA; d_call: TRBD2; cdr3_nt: TGTGCCAGCAGAGCGACTAGCGGGAGGACAGATACGCAGTATTTT; cdr3_aa: CASRATSGRTDTQYF
j_call: TRBJ2-2; v_call: TRBV6-1; clone_size: NA; d_call: TRBD1; cdr3_nt: TGTGCCAGCAGTGAAGTTGAGACAGGGGCGGGCACCGGGGAGCTGTTTTTT; cdr3_aa: CASSEVETGAGTGELFF
j_call: TRBJ2-1; v_call: TRBV7-8; clone_size: few; d_call: NA; cdr3_nt: TGTGCCAGCAGCTCGATAGGAGGCGAGCAGTTCTTC; cdr3_aa: CASSSIGGEQFF
j_call: TRBJ1-5; v_call: TRBV6-5; clone_size: NA; d_call: TRBD1; cdr3_nt: TGTGCCAGCTCAAGGGGGCTGCTCTATCAGCCCCAGCATTTT; cdr3_aa: CASSRGLLYQPQHF
j_call: TRBJ2-1; v_call: TRBV29-1; clone_size: NA; d_call: NA; cdr3_nt: TGCAGCGTTGACGACAGGAAAACCTACAATGAGCAGTTCTTC; cdr3_aa: CSVDDRKTYNEQFF
j_call: TRBJ2-1; v_call: TRBV7-9; clone_size: NA; d_call: NA; cdr3_nt: TGTGCCAGCAGCTTGTCTTGGGGGGCTAACAATGAGCAGTTCTTC; cdr3_aa: CASSLSWGANNEQFF
j_call: TRBJ2-3; v_call: TRBV27; clone_size: few; d_call: TRBD2; cdr3_nt: TGTGCCAGCAGTTTAGGGACTAGCGGGAGGGCAGATACGCAGTATTTT; cdr3_aa: CASSLGTSGRADTQYF
j_call: TRBJ1-1; v_call: TRBV28; clone_size: once; d_call: TRBD1; cdr3_nt: TGTGCCAGCAGTTTTAGTGGGACAGTAGAAGCTTTCTTT; cdr3_aa: CASSFSGTVEAFF
j_call: TRBJ2-7; v_call: TRBV2; clone_size: NA; d_call: NA; cdr3_nt: TGTGCCAGCAATCTTCCTCCCTACAGGGATAGGTCCTACGAGCAGTACTTC; cdr3_aa: CASNLPPYRDRSYEQYF
j_call: TRBJ2-5; v_call: TRBV21-1; clone_size: NA; d_call: NA; cdr3_nt: TGTGCCAGCAGCCAAGAGACCCAGTACTTC; cdr3_aa: CASSQETQYF
j_call: TRBJ2-7; v_call: TRBV6-4; clone_size: NA; d_call: TRBD2; cdr3_nt: TGTGCCAGCAGTGACATGGCGGGGACTAGTCCCTACGAGCAGTACTTC; cdr3_aa: CASSDMAGTSPYEQYF
j_call: TRBJ2-1; v_call: TRBV19; clone_size: NA; d_call: TRBD1; cdr3_nt: TGTGCCAGTACCCCTTTAGGCCGGGACAGGGAACACAATGAGCAGTTCTTC; cdr3_aa: CASTPLGRDREHNEQFF
j_call: TRBJ2-1; v_call: TRBV10-1; clone_size: NA; d_call: NA; cdr3_nt: TGCGCCAGCAGTGAGGGACTGTACAATGAGCAGTTCTTC; cdr3_aa: CASSEGLYNEQFF
j_call: TRBJ2-1; v_call: TRBV27; clone_size: NA; d_call: TRBD2; cdr3_nt: TGTGCCAGCAGAAAACTAGCGCGAAGCTCCTACAATGAGCAGTTCTTC; cdr3_aa: CASRKLARSSYNEQFF
j_call: TRBJ2-1; v_call: TRBV7-9; clone_size: medium-sized; d_call: TRBD2; cdr3_nt: TGTGCCAGCAGCTCGGCCGGGACTAGCGGGCCCGAAACCTACAATGAGCAGTTCTTC; cdr3_aa: CASSSAGTSGPETYNEQFF
j_call: TRBJ2-7; v_call: TRBV6-6; clone_size: once; d_call: NA; cdr3_nt: TGTACCAGCAGTTACCGAGCGGTCAGCTCCTACGAGCAGTACTTC; cdr3_aa: CTSSYRAVSSYEQYF
j_call: TRBJ2-3; v_call: TRBV7-8; clone_size: few; d_call: NA; cdr3_nt: TGTGCCAGCAGCTTAGCTTTCGGGGTCTCAGATACGCAGTATTTT; cdr3_aa: CASSLAFGVSDTQYF
j_call: TRBJ2-5; v_call: TRBV5-1; clone_size: NA; d_call: TRBD1; cdr3_nt: TGCGCCAGCAGTTCCGGACAGGGGCAAGAGACCCAGTACTTC; cdr3_aa: CASSSGQGQETQYF
j_call: TRBJ2-3; v_call: TRBV2; clone_size: NA; d_call: NA; cdr3_nt: TGTGCCAGCGCCACCGGGACGGTGCCCACAGATACGCAGTATTTT; cdr3_aa: CASATGTVPTDTQYF
j_call: TRBJ2-7; v_call: TRBV23-1; clone_size: NA; d_call: TRBD1; cdr3_nt: TGCGCCAGCAGTCACCGACGGGACAGGGGGGACTACGAGCAGTACTTC; cdr3_aa: CASSHRRDRGDYEQYF
j_call: TRBJ2-6; v_call: TRBV5-6; clone_size: NA; d_call: NA; cdr3_nt: TGTGCCAGCAGACTGGTGGAGGGTTTGCTTGGGGCCAACGTCCTGACTTTC; cdr3_aa: CASRLVEGLLGANVLTF
j_call: TRBJ2-7; v_call: TRBV29-1; clone_size: NA; d_call: TRBD2; cdr3_nt: TGCAGCGTTGGGGGACTAGCGGGAGGACGGACCTACGAGCAGTACTTC; cdr3_aa: CSVGGLAGGRTYEQYF
j_call: TRBJ2-3; v_call: TRBV28; clone_size: NA; d_call: TRBD2; cdr3_nt: TGTGCCAGCAGCCGTGGGACTAGCGGGAGAAGCACAGATACGCAGTATTTT; cdr3_aa: CASSRGTSGRSTDTQYF
j_call: TRBJ2-1; v_call: TRBV6-6; clone_size: NA; d_call: TRBD2; cdr3_nt: TGTGCCAGCAGTGCACTCAGCGGGAGGGGATACAATGAGCAGTTCTTC; cdr3_aa: CASSALSGRGYNEQFF
j_call: TRBJ2-1; v_call: TRBV11-2; clone_size: NA; d_call: TRBD1; cdr3_nt: TGTGCCAGCAGCATATTCACCGGGACAGCATACAATGAGCAGTTCTTC; cdr3_aa: CASSIFTGTAYNEQFF
j_call: TRBJ2-1; v_call: TRBV2; clone_size: NA; d_call: TRBD2; cdr3_nt: TGTGCCAGCAGCGGACTAGCGGGAGGGCCTGAAGAGCAGTTCTTC; cdr3_aa: CASSGLAGGPEEQFF
j_call: TRBJ2-3; v_call: TRBV9; clone_size: NA; d_call: TRBD1; cdr3_nt: TGTGCCAGCAGCGTGACAGGGGGCAAAACAGATACGCAGTATTTT; cdr3_aa: CASSVTGGKTDTQYF
j_call: TRBJ1-1; v_call: TRBV29-1; clone_size: NA; d_call: TRBD1; cdr3_nt: TGCAGCGGTGCAGGGGGTGGAGGCACTGAAGCTTTCTTT; cdr3_aa: CSGAGGGGTEAFF
j_call: TRBJ2-7; v_call: TRBV7-9; clone_size: NA; d_call: TRBD1; cdr3_nt: TGTGCCAGCAGCCCCGGGACAGGGGGCGGCGAGCAGTACTTC; cdr3_aa: CASSPGTGGGEQYF
j_call: TRBJ2-4; v_call: TRBV19; clone_size: NA; d_call: NA; cdr3_nt: TGTGCCAGTAGTGAACAGATAGCCAAAAACATTCAGTACTTC; cdr3_aa: CASSEQIAKNIQYF
j_call: TRBJ1-5; v_call: TRBV23-1; clone_size: NA; d_call: TRBD1; cdr3_nt: TGCGCCAGCAGTCATCATCACGGACAGGGTCAAGAGCCCCAGCATTTT; cdr3_aa: CASSHHHGQGQEPQHF
j_call: TRBJ2-5; v_call: TRBV5-6; clone_size: NA; d_call: NA; cdr3_nt: TGTGCCAGCAGCTTGGCGGGCTCGGGGAGGGAGACCCAGTACTTC; cdr3_aa: CASSLAGSGRETQYF